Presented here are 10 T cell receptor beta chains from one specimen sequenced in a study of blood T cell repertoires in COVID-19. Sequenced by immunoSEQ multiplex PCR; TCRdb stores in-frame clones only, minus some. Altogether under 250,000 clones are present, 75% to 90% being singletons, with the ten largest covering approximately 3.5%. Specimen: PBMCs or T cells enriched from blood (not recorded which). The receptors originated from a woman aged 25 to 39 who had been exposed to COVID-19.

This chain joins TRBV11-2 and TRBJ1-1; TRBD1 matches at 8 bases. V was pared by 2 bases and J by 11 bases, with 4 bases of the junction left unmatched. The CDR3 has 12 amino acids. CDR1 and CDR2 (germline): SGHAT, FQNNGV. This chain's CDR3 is CASSLQGAGAFF. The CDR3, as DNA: TGTGCCAGCAGCTTACAGGGGGCCGGGGCTTTCTTT.

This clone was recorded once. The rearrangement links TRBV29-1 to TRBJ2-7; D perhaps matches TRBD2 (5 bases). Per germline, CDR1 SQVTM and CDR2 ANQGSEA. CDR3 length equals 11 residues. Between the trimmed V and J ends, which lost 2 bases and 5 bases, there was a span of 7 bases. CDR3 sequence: CSVELANEQYF. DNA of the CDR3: TGCAGCGTTGAACTAGCCAACGAGCAGTACTTC.

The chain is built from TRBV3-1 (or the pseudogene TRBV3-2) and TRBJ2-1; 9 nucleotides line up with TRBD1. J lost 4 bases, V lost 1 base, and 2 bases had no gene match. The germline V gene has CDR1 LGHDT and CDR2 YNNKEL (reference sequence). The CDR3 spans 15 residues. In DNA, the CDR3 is TGTGCCAGCAGCCAAGCGGACAGGGGATACAATGAGCAGTTCTTC. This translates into CASSQADRGYNEQFF.

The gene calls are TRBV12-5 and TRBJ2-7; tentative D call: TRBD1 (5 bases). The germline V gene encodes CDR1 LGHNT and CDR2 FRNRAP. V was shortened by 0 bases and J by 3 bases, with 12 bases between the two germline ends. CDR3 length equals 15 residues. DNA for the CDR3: TGTGCTAGTGGTTTGGTACCAGGGTCTCTCTACGAGCAGTACTTC. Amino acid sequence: CASGLVPGSLYEQYF.

In nucleotides, the CDR3 is TGTGCCAGCAGTGAATATAAACAGGGGGATGGCTACACCTTC. Amino acids: CASSEYKQGDGYTF. This sequence joins TRBV25-1 and TRBJ1-2, with 8 bases that match TRBD1. Trimming cost V 0 bases and J 6 bases; bases outside gene matches: 3. The CDR3 has 14 amino acids. CDR1 and CDR2 from the germline V gene are MGHDK and SYGVNS.

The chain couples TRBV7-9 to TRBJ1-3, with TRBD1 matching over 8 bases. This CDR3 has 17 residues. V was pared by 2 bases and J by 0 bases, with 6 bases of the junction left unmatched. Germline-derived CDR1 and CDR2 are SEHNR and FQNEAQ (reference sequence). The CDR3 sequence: CASSLTGQGSSGNTIYF. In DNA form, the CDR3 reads TGTGCCAGCAGCTTAACAGGACAGGGATCCTCTGGAAACACCATATATTTT.

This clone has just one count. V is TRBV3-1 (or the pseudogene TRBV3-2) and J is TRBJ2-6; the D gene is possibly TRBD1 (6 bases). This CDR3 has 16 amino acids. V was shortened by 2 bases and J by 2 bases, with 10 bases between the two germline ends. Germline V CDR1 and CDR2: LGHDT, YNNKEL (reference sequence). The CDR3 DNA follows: TGTGCCAGCAGCCAACAAACAGGGACTGGGGCCAACGTCCTGACTTTC. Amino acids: CASSQQTGTGANVLTF.

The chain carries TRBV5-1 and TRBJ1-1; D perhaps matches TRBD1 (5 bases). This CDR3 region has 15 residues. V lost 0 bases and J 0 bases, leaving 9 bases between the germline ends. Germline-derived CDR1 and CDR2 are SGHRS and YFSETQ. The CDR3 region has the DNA TGCGCCAGCAGCTTGGAGGGGTATCTGAACACTGAAGCTTTCTTT. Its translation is CASSLEGYLNTEAFF.

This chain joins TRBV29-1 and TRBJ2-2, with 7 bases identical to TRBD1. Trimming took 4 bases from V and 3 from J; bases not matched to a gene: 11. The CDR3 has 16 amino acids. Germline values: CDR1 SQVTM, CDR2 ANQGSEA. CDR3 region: CSVAPSGTVDTGELFF. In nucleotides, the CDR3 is TGCAGCGTTGCACCCTCCGGGACAGTGGACACCGGGGAGCTGTTTTTT.

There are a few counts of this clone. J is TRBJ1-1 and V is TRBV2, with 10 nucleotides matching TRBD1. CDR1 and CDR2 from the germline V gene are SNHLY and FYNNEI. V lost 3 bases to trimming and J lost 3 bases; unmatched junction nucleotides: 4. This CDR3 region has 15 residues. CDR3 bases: TGTGCCAGCAGTGAGCGGACAGGGGGGTACACTGAAGCTTTCTTT. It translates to CASSERTGGYTEAFF.